One sample yielded the 21 T cell receptor beta chains listed below, sequenced in a study of control samples from healthy donors and cancer patients. Profiled with immunoSEQ multiplex PCR; TCRdb holds only in-frame clones, not every one. This repertoire shows 170,000 or so clones, 90% to 95% found once; its top ten account for over 1.3%. What was sequenced was blood. The receptors come from a man between 18 and 29 years old in good health.

The CDR3 sequence is CASSGSGEGADTQYF. Here the CDR3 DNA reads TGTGCCAGCAGCGGGAGCGGGGAGGGCGCAGATACGCAGTATTTT. The chain employs TRBV9 and TRBJ2-3, with TRBD2 matching 7 bases. The germline gives CDR1 SGDLS, CDR2 YYNGEE. The CDR3 totals 15 residues. V lost 3 bases, J lost 4 bases, and 8 bases stayed unmatched.

The V call is TRBV5-5, the J call TRBJ2-2; 11 nucleotides align to TRBD2. Per germline, CDR1 SGHKS and CDR2 YYEKEE (reference sequence). V shed 2 bases, J shed 4 bases, and the junction held 4 bases outside the gene matches. The CDR3 length is 16 residues. The CDR3 reads CASSFKTSGGTGELFF. The DNA for the CDR3 is TGTGCCAGCAGCTTTAAAACTAGCGGGGGCACCGGGGAGCTGTTTTTT. Variable domain in full (rest from reference TRBV5-5 and TRBJ2-2): DAGVTQSPTHLIKTRGQQVTLRCSPISGHKSVSWYQQVLGQGPQFIFQYYEKEERGRGNFPDRFSARQFPNYSSELNVNALLLGDSALYLCASSFKTSGGTGELFFGEGSRLTVL.

The V call is TRBV18, the J call TRBJ1-2; TRBD1 agrees at 8 bases. Per the germline V gene, CDR1 is KGHSH and CDR2 is LQKENI. With 3 bases clipped from V and 3 bases from J, the junction kept 6 bases outside the gene matches. CDR3 length: 15 residues. DNA for the CDR3: TGTGCCAGCTCACCTGGGACAGGCGGGGACTATGGCTACACCTTC. This sequence encodes CASSPGTGGDYGYTF.

This clone is a singleton in its sample. The rearrangement links TRBV28 to TRBJ2-7; 14 bases match TRBD2. The length of the CDR3 is 17 residues. After removal of 5 bases from V and 5 bases from J, the junction contained 11 bases not matched to a gene. Germline CDR1 reads MDHEN; CDR2 reads SYDVKM. The CDR3 nucleotides are TGTGCCAGCAGTCTCCTTCGACTAGCGGGGGGGCCCCACGAGCAGTACTTC. It yields the protein CASSLLRLAGGPHEQYF.

The rearrangement uses TRBV27 and TRBJ2-3; D uncertain. CDR3 size: 12 residues. Deletions cut 8 bases from V and 6 bases from J, with 12 bases between. Germline CDR1 MNHEY, CDR2 SMNVEV (reference sequence). CDR3 in amino acids: CASARVGDTQYF. CDR3 DNA sequence: TGTGCCAGCGCACGAGTAGGGGATACGCAGTATTTT.

V and J are TRBV19 and TRBJ2-5; D assignment may be TRBD1 or TRBD2 (6 bases each). This CDR3 region has 15 residues. The V gene's germline CDR1 is LNHDA and CDR2 SQIVND (reference sequence). The V end was cut by 9 bases, the J end by 7 bases, with 24 bases between. Here the CDR3 DNA reads TGTGCCAGCTTCGCCCAACAGGGAGGACGGGGGACCCAGTACTTC. Its protein is CASFAQQGGRGTQYF.

The chain couples TRBV30 to TRBJ1-2, with unresolved D. The CDR3 loop spans 13 amino acids. Germline-derived CDR1 and CDR2 are GTSNPN and SVGIG (reference sequence). Between the trimmed V and J ends, which lost 1 base and 1 base, there was a span of 7 bases. CDR3 in amino acids: CAWSGYFNYGYTF. The CDR3 DNA sequence: TGTGCCTGGAGTGGGTATTTTAACTATGGCTACACCTTC.

This chain joins TRBV6-5 and TRBJ2-3; 12 positions match TRBD2. Unmatched junction bases numbered 7, after V lost 4 bases and J lost 5 bases. Germline V gene lookup returns CDR1 MNHEY and CDR2 SVGAGI. This CDR3 is built from 16 residues. The CDR3 protein is CASSWSSGGAVDTQYF. In DNA form, the CDR3 reads TGTGCCAGCAGTTGGTCTAGCGGGGGGGCGGTAGATACGCAGTATTTT.

The genes are TRBV3-1 (or the pseudogene TRBV3-2) and TRBJ1-4; D is uncertain. V lost 0 bases and J 8 bases, leaving 10 bases between the germline ends. Germline assignment: CDR1 LGHDT and CDR2 YNNKEL (reference sequence). CDR3 length: 14 residues. The CDR3 coding sequence is TGTGCCAGCAGCCAAGATATTCCGCCCGAAAAACTGTTTTTT. It codes for CASSQDIPPEKLFF.

The chain joins TRBV18 to TRBJ2-4, with 12 bases that match TRBD1. Germline trimming cut 5 bases from V and 7 bases from J; bases unmatched to any gene: 3. Germline assignment: CDR1 KGHSH and CDR2 LQKENI. This CDR3 is built from 14 residues. The CDR3 DNA reads as TGTGCCAGCTCAGGGGGACAGGGGGCGAACATTCAGTACTTC. Translating gives CASSGGQGANIQYF.

This rearrangement joins TRBV12-3 or TRBV12-4 to TRBJ1-3, with TRBD1 as a possible D gene (5 bases). V lost 3 bases to trimming and J lost 11 bases, with 11 bases between them. The CDR3 runs 12 residues. The CDR3 sequence: CASSFEQAAIYF. In nucleotides, the CDR3 is TGTGCCAGCAGTTTCGAACAGGCGGCCATATATTTT.

This clone was counted between two and nine times. The CDR3 region is CASSSHGESNQPQHF. For the CDR3, the DNA is TGTGCCAGCAGTTCGCATGGGGAGAGCAATCAGCCCCAGCATTTT. This chain uses TRBV6-5 with TRBJ1-5; D ambiguous. The V and J ends lost 4 bases and 1 base respectively, with 11 bases between them. The CDR3 is 15 residues long. CDR1 MNHEY and CDR2 SVGAGI come from the germline V gene.

The rearrangement uses TRBV19 and TRBJ1-5; no definite D call. The V gene's germline CDR1 is LNHDA and CDR2 SQIVND (reference sequence). V dropped 5 bases and J dropped 2 bases, with 22 bases sitting between them. The CDR3 is 18 residues long. For the CDR3, the DNA is TGTGCCAGTAGTGCATGGGTCAAAACTACTCGGGGCAATCAGCCCCAGCATTTT. Residues: CASSAWVKTTRGNQPQHF. Based on the CDR3 plus reference TRBV19 and TRBJ1-5, the full variable domain is DGGITQSPKYLFRKEGQNVTLSCEQNLNHDAMYWYRQDPGQGLRLIYYSQIVNDFQKGDIAEGYSVSREKKESFPLTVTSAQKNPTAFYLCASSAWVKTTRGNQPQHFGDGTRLSIL.

This clone was seen only a few times. The chain is built from TRBV5-1 and TRBJ1-5; maybe TRBD1 (6 bases). Between the trimmed V and J ends, which lost 4 bases and 4 bases, there was a span of 15 bases. The CDR3 has 15 amino acids. Looked up from germline, CDR1 is SGHRS and CDR2 is YFSETQ. For the CDR3, the DNA is TGCGCCAGCAGCCCGGGGGGCTCGATTAATCAGCCCCAGCATTTT. Translated: CASSPGGSINQPQHF.

The chain couples TRBV6-5 to TRBJ1-4, with D maybe TRBD1 (6 bases). Trimming stripped 6 bases from V and 8 bases from J, with 16 bases between. The CDR3 runs 14 residues. Germline V gene data show CDR1 as MNHEY and CDR2 as SVGAGI. In DNA, the CDR3 is TGTGCCAGCAGACCTACAGGGATGGGCGAAAAACTGTTTTTT. This translates into CASRPTGMGEKLFF.

This chain links TRBV10-3 with TRBJ2-2, with D perhaps given as TRBD1 or TRBD2 (6 bases each). This CDR3 is built from 13 residues. V lost 4 bases and J lost 5, with 8 bases in between. CDR1 is ENHRY, CDR2 SYGVKD, per germline. The DNA for the CDR3 is TGTGCCATCAGTGGAGGGGGGACCGGGGAGCTGTTTTTT. This translates into CAISGGGTGELFF.

The CDR3, as DNA: TGTGCCAGCAGCTTAGCGGGGGGCGTTGACCGGAATTACTTC. This translates into CASSLAGGVDRNYF. The chain joins TRBV7-2 to TRBJ2-5, with D perhaps matching TRBD1 or TRBD2 (6 bases each). This CDR3 has 14 amino acids. The V end was cut by 0 bases, the J end by 14 bases, with 19 bases between. The germline V gene has CDR1 SGHTA and CDR2 FQGNSA.

The chain employs TRBV3-1 (or the pseudogene TRBV3-2) and TRBJ1-3; no definite D call. The CDR3 runs 15 residues. Germline lookup yields CDR1 LGHDT and CDR2 YNNKEL (reference sequence). Deletions cut 4 bases from V and 0 bases from J, with 10 bases between. DNA for the CDR3: TGTGCCAGCAGCCCCGAGAGGCACTCTGGAAACACCATATATTTT. The encoded protein is CASSPERHSGNTIYF.

As for this clone: Other DNA sequences from this sample encode an identical CDR3 as well. The chain couples TRBV2 to TRBJ1-4; 9 bases agree with TRBD1. The V segment lost 8 bases and the J segment 5 bases; nucleotides outside the gene matches: 3. Germline V gene lookup returns CDR1 SNHLY and CDR2 FYNNEI. CDR3 length: 13 residues. The CDR3 loop reads CASSGTGNEKLFF. Written as DNA, the CDR3 is TGTGCCAGCTCCGGGACAGGGAATGAAAAACTGTTTTTT. Full variable domain (remainder filled in from reference TRBV2 and TRBJ1-4): EPEVTQTPSHQVTQMGQEVILRCVPISNHLYFYWYRQILGQKVEFLVSFYNNEISEKSEIFDDQFSVERPDGSNFTLKIRSTKLEDSAMYFCASSGTGNEKLFFGSGTQLSVL.

V is TRBV5-1 and J is TRBJ1-1, with 9 bases aligning to TRBD1. The CDR3 is 17 residues long. V gave up 4 bases and J gave up 2 bases; unmatched junction bases: 12. Germline CDR1 is SGHRS and CDR2 is YFSETQ. CDR3 residues: CASSRTGTGRGNTEAFF. CDR3 sequence (DNA): TGCGCCAGCAGCCGGACCGGGACAGGGCGAGGAAACACTGAAGCTTTCTTT. The variable domain in full, completed from reference TRBV5-1 and TRBJ1-1, reads KAGVTQTPRYLIKTRGQQVTLSCSPISGHRSVSWYQQTPGQGLQFLFEYFSETQRNKGNFPGRFSGRQFSNSRSEMNVSTLELGDSALYLCASSRTGTGRGNTEAFFGQGTRLTVV.

The chain has TRBV7-3 and TRBJ2-7, with D uncertain. The CDR3 length is 13 residues. CDR1 is SGHTA and CDR2 is FQGTGA in the germline V gene. Trimming removed 0 bases at V and 6 bases at J, with 9 bases between. DNA of the CDR3: TGTGCCAGCAGCTTAACGACGTGGGGCGAGCAGTACTTC. Its translation is CASSLTTWGEQYF.